These 18 T cell receptor beta chains originate from one sample sequenced in a study of identical twins. MiXCR, applied by TCRdb to the 5' RACE reads, yields one record per CDR3 protein. The table has fewer than 350,000 distinct CDR3 sequences, about 8.1% seen once. In addition, the sample was reused for a study of yellow fever vaccine responses in identical twins.

Sequencing was performed on memory (CD45RO+) T cells sorted from blood. The origin of the receptors is a young woman in good health.

The J gene is TRBJ2-3, the V gene TRBV28; 8 nucleotides match TRBD2. The CDR3 length is 15 residues. With V trimmed by 7 bases and J by 4 bases, 10 bases remained unmatched. Germline CDR1 reads MDHEN; CDR2 reads SYDVKM. CDR3 sequence reads: CASNPSGSKADTQYF. The CDR3, as DNA: TGTGCCAGCAACCCGAGCGGGAGTAAGGCAGATACGCAGTATTTT.

The genes are TRBV20-1 and TRBJ2-7; TRBD1 matches at 8 bases. There are 14 residues in the CDR3. The J segment lost 0 bases and the V segment lost 6 bases, leaving 7 bases of the junction unmatched. Germline loops: CDR1 DFQATT, CDR2 SNEGSKA (reference sequence). The DNA of the CDR3 is TGCAGTGCGCAGGGGACAGGCAGCTCCTACGAGCAGTACTTC. It codes for CSAQGTGSSYEQYF.

In this sample, this clonotype turned up many times. The chain carries TRBV5-1 and TRBJ1-6; D is uncertain. The germline gives CDR1 SGHRS, CDR2 YFSETQ. The CDR3 consists of 13 residues. Trimming removed 4 bases at V and 5 bases at J, with 7 bases between. The CDR3, as DNA: TGCGCCAGCAGCGATTACAATAATTCACCCCTCCACTTT. It codes for CASSDYNNSPLHF.

This clonotype was seen many times. The chain employs TRBV11-2 and TRBJ1-1; D call uncertain. This CDR3 contains 13 residues. Germline lookup yields CDR1 SGHAT and CDR2 FQNNGV. Between the trimmed V and J ends, which lost 1 base and 6 bases, there was a span of 9 bases. The CDR3 reads CASSLVGYAEAFF. As DNA, the CDR3 is TGTGCCAGCAGCTTAGTCGGGTACGCTGAAGCTTTCTTT.

In this sample, this clonotype turned up many times. This chain joins TRBV28 and TRBJ2-5; D ambiguous. CDR1 and CDR2 from the germline V gene are MDHEN and SYDVKM. The CDR3 runs to 14 residues. The V end was cut by 5 bases, the J end by 5 bases, with 15 bases between. CDR3 coding DNA: TGTGCCAGCAGTCCAGCCGGAGTCTCGGAGACCCAGTACTTC. Encoded protein: CASSPAGVSETQYF.

This clonotype came up many times. The chain has TRBV20-1 and TRBJ2-7; tentative D call: TRBD2 (6 bases). Trimming cost V 3 bases and J 0 bases, with 9 bases left between them. The CDR3 runs to 13 residues. Germline V gene lookup returns CDR1 DFQATT and CDR2 SNEGSKA (reference sequence). The chain's CDR3 is CSASRGSSYEQYV. The CDR3, as DNA: TGCAGTGCTAGTCGGGGGAGCTCCTACGAGCAGTACGTC.

At least ten counts were recorded for this clonotype. This sequence joins TRBV6-4 and TRBJ2-6; D ambiguous. The CDR3 extends over 14 amino acids. CDR1 is MRHNA and CDR2 is SNTAGT in the germline V gene. V was cut by 2 bases and J by 0 bases, with 2 bases left in between. The CDR3 DNA reads as TGTGCCAGCAGTGACAACTCTGGGGCCAACGTCCTGACTTTC. Translation: CASSDNSGANVLTF.

This clonotype has a handful of counts. V usage is TRBV18 and J usage is TRBJ2-3, with D possibly TRBD2 on 5 matching bases. This CDR3 is built from 13 residues. The V gene lost 6 bases and the J gene lost 1 base, with 8 bases spanning the gap. Per the germline V gene, CDR1 is KGHSH and CDR2 is LQKENI. CDR3 DNA: TGTGCCAGCTCCATCGGGGGCACAGATACGCAGTATTTT. As protein: CASSIGGTDTQYF.

The table lists this clonotype with many counts. V and J are TRBV20-1 and TRBJ1-1; D might be TRBD1 (6 bases). Germline V CDR1 and CDR2: DFQATT, SNEGSKA (reference sequence). The CDR3 is 13 residues long. V was cut by 6 bases and J by 4 bases, with 15 bases left in between. The CDR3 reads CSAPRQEGTEAFF. The CDR3, as DNA: TGCAGTGCCCCCAGACAGGAGGGCACTGAAGCTTTCTTT.

The sample holds many counts of this clonotype. This rearrangement joins TRBV5-1 to TRBJ1-1; TRBD1 is a possible D gene (6 bases). The germline V gene encodes CDR1 SGHRS and CDR2 YFSETQ. V lost 0 bases to trimming and J lost 3 bases, with 12 bases between them. The CDR3 is made up of 15 amino acids. CDR3 in DNA: TGCGCCAGCAGCTTGGGTGACAGGAAATACACTGAAGCTTTCTTT. It specifies CASSLGDRKYTEAFF.

About this clonotype: This may stem from a read error, because a much larger clone lies one nucleotide away. This chain connects TRBV5-1 to TRBJ2-1; 7 bases agree with TRBD2. J gave up 3 bases and V 5 bases, and 11 bases lay outside the gene matches. The CDR3 is 16 amino acids. The germline V gene has CDR1 SGHRS and CDR2 YFSETQ. The CDR3 DNA reads TGCGCCAGCAGACCGTTAACGGCTAGCGGCTACAATGAGCAGTTCTTC. Protein product: CASRPLTASGYNEQFF.

The sample holds many counts of this clonotype. V gene TRBV6-4 combines with J gene TRBJ1-1; D gene unclear. Germline-derived CDR1 and CDR2 are MRHNA and SNTAGT. Trimming removed 3 bases at V and 10 bases at J, with 21 bases between. The CDR3 loop spans 15 amino acids. The CDR3 is CASSERLDGPSVAFF. CDR3 in DNA: TGTGCCAGCAGTGAGCGACTGGACGGTCCTTCGGTAGCTTTCTTT.

This clonotype has more than one count but fewer than ten. This chain connects TRBV18 to TRBJ2-5; 12 bases map to TRBD2. Germline V CDR1 and CDR2: KGHSH, LQKENI. CDR3 size: 16 residues. The ends lost 4 bases at V and 0 bases at J; junction bases unmatched: 3. The CDR3 DNA sequence: TGTGCCAGCTCACGGACTAGCGGGACGTACCAAGAGACCCAGTACTTC. Translation: CASSRTSGTYQETQYF.

This clonotype was observed many times. The chain has TRBV20-1 and TRBJ1-2, with D maybe TRBD1 (5 bases). The CDR3 covers 14 residues. Trimming stripped 3 bases from V and 7 bases from J, with 18 bases between. CDR1 is DFQATT and CDR2 is SNEGSKA in the germline V gene (reference sequence). This CDR3 is CSASEGWDSFGYTF. In DNA form, the CDR3 reads TGCAGTGCTAGCGAAGGGTGGGACTCGTTTGGCTACACCTTC.

This clonotype has at least ten counts. This chain joins TRBV20-1 and TRBJ1-1; D remains unclear. The CDR3 sequence is 12 residues long. The germline V and J ends were trimmed by 5 bases and 4 bases, with 11 bases remaining between them. Germline V CDR1 and CDR2: DFQATT, SNEGSKA (reference sequence). The CDR3 DNA follows: TGCAGTGCTGAACAATCACCCACTGAAGCTTTCTTT. It translates to CSAEQSPTEAFF.

This chain connects TRBV18 to TRBJ2-7; 9 positions match TRBD2. Germline CDR1 reads KGHSH; CDR2 reads LQKENI. J gave up 5 bases and V 6 bases, and 17 bases lay outside the gene matches. This CDR3 has 17 residues. The CDR3 region has the DNA TGTGCCAGCTCGCCGCAGCAGGGAGCGGGGGGTAGGAACGAGCAGTACGTC. It is translated as CASSPQQGAGGRNEQYV.

This clonotype has more than one count but fewer than ten. V gene TRBV7-9 combines with J gene TRBJ2-1; 9 bases align to TRBD1. The CDR3 runs to 14 residues. Germline CDR1 SEHNR, CDR2 FQNEAQ (reference sequence). Trimming removed 5 bases from V and 7 bases from J; junction bases left unmatched: 6. CDR3 sequence: CASSPGQGRNEQFF. Written as DNA, the CDR3 is TGTGCCAGCAGCCCCGGACAGGGGAGAAATGAGCAGTTCTTC.

This clonotype was recorded many times. J is TRBJ1-5 and V is TRBV12-3 or TRBV12-4; D gene unclear. The CDR3 totals 14 residues. The V end was cut by 6 bases, the J end by 3 bases, with 12 bases between. CDR3 sequence reads: CASSPEQHNQPQHF. The CDR3 region has the DNA TGTGCCAGCAGCCCTGAGCAGCACAATCAGCCCCAGCATTTT.